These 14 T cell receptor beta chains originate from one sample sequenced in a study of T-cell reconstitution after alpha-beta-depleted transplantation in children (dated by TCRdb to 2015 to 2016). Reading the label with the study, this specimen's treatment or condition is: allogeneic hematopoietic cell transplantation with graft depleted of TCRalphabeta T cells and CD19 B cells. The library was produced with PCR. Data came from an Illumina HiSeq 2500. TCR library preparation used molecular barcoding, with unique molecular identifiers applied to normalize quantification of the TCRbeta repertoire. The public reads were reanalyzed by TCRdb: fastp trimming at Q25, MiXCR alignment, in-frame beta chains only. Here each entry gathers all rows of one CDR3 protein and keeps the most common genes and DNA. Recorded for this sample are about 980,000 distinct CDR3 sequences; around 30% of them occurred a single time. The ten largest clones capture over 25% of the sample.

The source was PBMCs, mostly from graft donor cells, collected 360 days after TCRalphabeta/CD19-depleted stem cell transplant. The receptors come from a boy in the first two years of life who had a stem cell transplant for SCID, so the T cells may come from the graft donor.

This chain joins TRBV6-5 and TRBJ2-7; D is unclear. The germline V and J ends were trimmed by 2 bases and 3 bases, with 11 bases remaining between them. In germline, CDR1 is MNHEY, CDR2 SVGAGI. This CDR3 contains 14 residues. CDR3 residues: CASSYGVSHYEQYF. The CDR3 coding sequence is TGTGCCAGCAGTTACGGAGTCAGCCACTACGAGCAGTACTTC.

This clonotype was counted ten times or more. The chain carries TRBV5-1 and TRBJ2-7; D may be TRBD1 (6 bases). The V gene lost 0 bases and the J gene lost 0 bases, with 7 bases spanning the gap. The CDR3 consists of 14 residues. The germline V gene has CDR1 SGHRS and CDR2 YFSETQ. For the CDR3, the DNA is TGCGCCAGCAGCTTGGACAGGGCCTCCTACGAGCAGTACTTC. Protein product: CASSLDRASYEQYF. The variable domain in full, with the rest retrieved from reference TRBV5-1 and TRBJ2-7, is KAGVTQTPRYLIKTRGQQVTLSCSPISGHRSVSWYQQTPGQGLQFLFEYFSETQRNKGNFPGRFSGRQFSNSRSEMNVSTLELGDSALYLCASSLDRASYEQYFGPGTRLTVT.

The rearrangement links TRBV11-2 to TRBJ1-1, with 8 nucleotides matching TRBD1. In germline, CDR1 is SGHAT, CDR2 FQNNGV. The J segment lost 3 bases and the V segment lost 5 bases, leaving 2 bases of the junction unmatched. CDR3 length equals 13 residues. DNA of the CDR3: TGTGCCAGCAGCGACAGGGGCTACACTGAAGCTTTCTTT. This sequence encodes CASSDRGYTEAFF.

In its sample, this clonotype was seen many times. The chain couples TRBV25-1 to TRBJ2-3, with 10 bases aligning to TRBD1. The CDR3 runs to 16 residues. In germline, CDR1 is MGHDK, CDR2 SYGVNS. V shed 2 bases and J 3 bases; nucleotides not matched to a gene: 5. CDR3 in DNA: TGTGCCAGCAGTGAAACGAAGGGACAGGGGACAGATACGCAGTATTTT. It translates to CASSETKGQGTDTQYF.

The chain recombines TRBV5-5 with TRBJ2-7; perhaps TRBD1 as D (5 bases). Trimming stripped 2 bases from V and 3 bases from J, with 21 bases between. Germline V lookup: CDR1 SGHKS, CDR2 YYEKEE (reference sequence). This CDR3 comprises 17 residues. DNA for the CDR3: TGTGCCAGCAGCTTCCGGACATCCCCAGTGGGGATCTACGAGCAGTACTTC. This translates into CASSFRTSPVGIYEQYF.

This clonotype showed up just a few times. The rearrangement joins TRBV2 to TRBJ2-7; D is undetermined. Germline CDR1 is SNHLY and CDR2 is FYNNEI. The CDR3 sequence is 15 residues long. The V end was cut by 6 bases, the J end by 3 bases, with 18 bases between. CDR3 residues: CASRRTLGSGYEQYF. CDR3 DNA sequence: TGTGCCAGCAGGAGAACACTGGGTAGTGGCTACGAGCAGTACTTC.

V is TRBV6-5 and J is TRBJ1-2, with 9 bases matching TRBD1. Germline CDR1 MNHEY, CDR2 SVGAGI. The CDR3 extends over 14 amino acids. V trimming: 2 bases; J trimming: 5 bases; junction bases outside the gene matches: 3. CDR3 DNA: TGTGCCAGCAGTTACCGGGACAGGGCTTATGGCTACACCTTC. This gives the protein CASSYRDRAYGYTF.

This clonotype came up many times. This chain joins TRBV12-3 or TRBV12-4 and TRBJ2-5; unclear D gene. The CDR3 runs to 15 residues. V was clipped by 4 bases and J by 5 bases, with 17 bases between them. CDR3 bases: TGTGCCAGCAGTTGGTTTGGGGTCGGCTTGGAGACCCAGTACTTC. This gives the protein CASSWFGVGLETQYF.

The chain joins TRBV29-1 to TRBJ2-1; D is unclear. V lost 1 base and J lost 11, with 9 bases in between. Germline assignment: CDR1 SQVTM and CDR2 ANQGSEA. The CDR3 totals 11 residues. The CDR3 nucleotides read TGCAGCGTTGAAGTAGCATCGAAGCAGTTCTTC. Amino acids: CSVEVASKQFF.

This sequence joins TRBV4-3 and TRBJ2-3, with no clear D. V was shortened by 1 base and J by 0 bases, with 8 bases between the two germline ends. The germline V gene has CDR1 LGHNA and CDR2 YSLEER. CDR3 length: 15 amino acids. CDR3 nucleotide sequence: TGCGCCAGCAGCCAAGTGGCGGCGAGCACAGATACGCAGTATTTT. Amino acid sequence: CASSQVAASTDTQYF.

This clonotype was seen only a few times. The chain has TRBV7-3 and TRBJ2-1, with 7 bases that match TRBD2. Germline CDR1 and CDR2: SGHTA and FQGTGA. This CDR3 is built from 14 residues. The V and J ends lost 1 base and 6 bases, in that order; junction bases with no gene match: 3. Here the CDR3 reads CASSLRGGTNEQFF. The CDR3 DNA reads TGTGCCAGCAGCTTAAGGGGAGGGACCAATGAGCAGTTCTTC.

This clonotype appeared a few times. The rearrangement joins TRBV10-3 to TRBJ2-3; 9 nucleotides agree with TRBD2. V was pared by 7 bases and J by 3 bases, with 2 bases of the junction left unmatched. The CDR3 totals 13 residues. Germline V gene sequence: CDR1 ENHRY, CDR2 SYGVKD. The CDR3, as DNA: TGTGCCATCAATAGCGGGGGTACAGATACGCAGTATTTT. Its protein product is CAINSGGTDTQYF.

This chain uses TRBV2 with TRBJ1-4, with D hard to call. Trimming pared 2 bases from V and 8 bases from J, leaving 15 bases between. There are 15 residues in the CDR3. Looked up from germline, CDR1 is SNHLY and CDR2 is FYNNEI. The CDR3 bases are TGTGCCAGCAGTGAATCCGTCGGGTTTGGCGAAAAACTGTTTTTT. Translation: CASSESVGFGEKLFF.

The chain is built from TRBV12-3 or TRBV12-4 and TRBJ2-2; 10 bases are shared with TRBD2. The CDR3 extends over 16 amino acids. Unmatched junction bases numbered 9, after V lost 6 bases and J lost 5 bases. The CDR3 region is CASSSTGTSETGELFF. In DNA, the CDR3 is TGTGCCAGCAGCTCCACCGGGACTAGCGAGACCGGGGAGCTGTTTTTT.